Below, 10 T cell receptor beta chains from the same sample are listed, as sequenced in a study of cytomegalovirus exposure and HLA in healthy donors. The PCR made use of 60 Vbeta and 13 Jbeta primers. Repertoires were generated with immunoSEQ multiplex PCR, while TCRdb's copy carries only in-frame clones and drops some. Of about 150,000 clones in the sample, around 75% were seen once. Sample: PBMCs. All receptors derive from a man between 25 and 39 years old in good health and CMV-seropositive.

This chain joins TRBV7-8 and TRBJ2-3, with D perhaps matching TRBD2 (6 bases). The CDR3 is 15 residues long. V was pared by 4 bases and J by 2 bases, with 13 bases between. Germline-derived CDR1 and CDR2 are SGHVS and FQNEAQ. This chain's CDR3 is CASSSNGGFTDTQYF. In DNA, the CDR3 is TGTGCCAGCAGCTCAAACGGGGGATTCACAGATACGCAGTATTTT.

The CDR3 nucleotides are TGCGCCAGCAGCCGCACTACGCCGGGACAGGGGGCGACTAATGAAAAACTGTTTTTT. Translating it yields CASSRTTPGQGATNEKLFF. The chain couples TRBV4-1 to TRBJ1-4; 12 bases map to TRBD1. The CDR3 loop spans 19 amino acids. V was clipped by 4 bases and J by 2 bases; unmatched bases: 11. The germline V gene encodes CDR1 MGHRA and CDR2 YSYEKL.

This chain uses TRBV5-1 with TRBJ2-7; no definite D call. This CDR3 has 12 residues. Deletions cut 1 base from V and 6 bases from J, with 8 bases between. Germline V gene lookup returns CDR1 SGHRS and CDR2 YFSETQ. This CDR3 reads CASSLSRREQYF. CDR3 bases: TGCGCCAGCAGCTTGTCCAGGCGCGAGCAGTACTTC.

This clone was counted only a few times. The V gene is TRBV5-8, the J gene TRBJ2-7; TRBD2 aligns across 12 bases. CDR1 is SGHTS, CDR2 YDEGEE, per germline. V lost 4 bases and J lost 7; bases outside the gene matches: 6. The CDR3 consists of 14 residues. CDR3 in DNA: TGTGCCAGCAGCACTAGCGGGGGGATGGGGGAGCAGTACTTC. It is translated as CASSTSGGMGEQYF.

The chain employs TRBV19 and TRBJ1-5, with 7 bases fitting TRBD1. V shed 5 bases, J shed 4 bases, and the junction held 11 bases outside the gene matches. The CDR3 covers 16 residues. Germline V gene data show CDR1 as LNHDA and CDR2 as SQIVND (reference sequence). CDR3 coding DNA: TGTGCCAGTAGTGTAACTTCCGCAGGGGGAAATCAGCCCCAGCATTTT. Protein: CASSVTSAGGNQPQHF. Based on the CDR3 plus reference TRBV19 and TRBJ1-5, the full variable domain is DGGITQSPKYLFRKEGQNVTLSCEQNLNHDAMYWYRQDPGQGLRLIYYSQIVNDFQKGDIAEGYSVSREKKESFPLTVTSAQKNPTAFYLCASSVTSAGGNQPQHFGDGTRLSIL.

The genes are TRBV2 and TRBJ1-1; weak D call: TRBD1 (5 bases). Germline CDR1 reads SNHLY; CDR2 reads FYNNEI. The CDR3 is 13 residues long. V lost 6 bases to trimming and J lost 0 bases, with 8 bases between them. This CDR3 is CASSGRVNTEAFF. The CDR3 DNA follows: TGTGCCAGCAGCGGCAGGGTGAACACTGAAGCTTTCTTT.

The rearrangement links TRBV11-2 to TRBJ1-4, with 10 bases identical to TRBD1. CDR3 length: 15 amino acids. The V gene end was trimmed by 9 bases and the J gene end by 5 bases; junction bases not matched to a gene: 9. Germline loops: CDR1 SGHAT, CDR2 FQNNGV. The CDR3 protein is CASTDPGQGNEKLFF. The CDR3 nucleotides read TGTGCCAGTACCGACCCGGGACAGGGGAATGAAAAACTGTTTTTT.

The chain has TRBV27 and TRBJ1-1; tentatively, D is TRBD1 (6 bases). Trimming stripped 2 bases from V and 6 bases from J, with 16 bases between. The CDR3 totals 15 residues. Germline CDR1 MNHEY, CDR2 SMNVEV (reference sequence). The CDR3 region is CASSLRGGETSEAFF. DNA of the CDR3: TGTGCCAGCAGTTTAAGGGGGGGCGAAACTTCTGAAGCTTTCTTT.

This chain connects TRBV10-3 to TRBJ2-7, with D maybe TRBD2 (6 bases). V gave up 10 bases and J gave up 5 bases, with 18 bases separating them. The CDR3 is made up of 13 amino acids. The V gene's germline CDR1 is ENHRY and CDR2 SYGVKD. The CDR3 loop is CATGSRDSNEQYF. CDR3 coding DNA: TGTGCCACCGGGAGCAGGGATAGCAACGAGCAGTACTTC.

The J gene is TRBJ2-7, the V gene TRBV9, with 11 bases matching TRBD1. CDR3 length: 15 residues. Germline V gives CDR1 SGDLS, CDR2 YYNGEE. Germline trimming cut 3 bases from V and 4 bases from J; bases unmatched to any gene: 6. CDR3 sequence (DNA): TGTGCCAGCAGCGCTCGGGGACAGGGGGGGTACGAGCAGTACTTC. Translation gives CASSARGQGGYEQYF.